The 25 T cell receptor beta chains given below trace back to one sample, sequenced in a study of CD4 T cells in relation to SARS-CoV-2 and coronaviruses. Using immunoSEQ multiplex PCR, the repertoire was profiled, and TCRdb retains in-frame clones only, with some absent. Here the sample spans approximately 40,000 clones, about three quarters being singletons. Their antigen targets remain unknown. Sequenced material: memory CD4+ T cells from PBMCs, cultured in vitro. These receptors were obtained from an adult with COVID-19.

CDR3 protein: CASSDGSGEAYEQYF. The CDR3 bases are TGTGCCAGCAGTGACGGTAGCGGGGAGGCCTACGAGCAGTACTTC. The chain links TRBV6-1 to TRBJ2-7; 8 bases match TRBD2. The CDR3 is made up of 15 amino acids. Germline assignment: CDR1 MNHNS and CDR2 SASEGT. With 3 bases clipped from V and 2 bases from J, the junction kept 6 bases outside the gene matches.

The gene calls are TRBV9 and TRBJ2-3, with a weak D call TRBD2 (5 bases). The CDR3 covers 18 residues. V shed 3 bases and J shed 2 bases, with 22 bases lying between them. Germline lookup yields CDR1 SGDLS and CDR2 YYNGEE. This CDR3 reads CASSARLEGVGSTDTQYF. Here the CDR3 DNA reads TGTGCCAGCAGCGCTAGACTCGAGGGTGTCGGTTCCACAGATACGCAGTATTTT.

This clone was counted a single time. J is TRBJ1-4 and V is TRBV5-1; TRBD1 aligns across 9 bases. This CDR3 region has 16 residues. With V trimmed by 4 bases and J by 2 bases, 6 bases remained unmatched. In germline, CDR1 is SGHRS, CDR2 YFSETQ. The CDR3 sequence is CASSRGQGATNEKLFF. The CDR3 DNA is TGCGCCAGCAGCAGGGGACAGGGCGCCACTAATGAAAAACTGTTTTTT.

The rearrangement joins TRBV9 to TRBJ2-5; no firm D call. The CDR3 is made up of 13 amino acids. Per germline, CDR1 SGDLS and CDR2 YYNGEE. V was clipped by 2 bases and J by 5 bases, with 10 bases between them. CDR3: CASSVDSFETQYF. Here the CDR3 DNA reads TGTGCCAGCAGCGTGGATAGCTTCGAGACCCAGTACTTC.

The CDR3 nucleotides read TGTGCCACCACGACAGGGCAACGGGATACGCAGTATTTT. Residues: CATTTGQRDTQYF. The J gene is TRBJ2-3, the V gene TRBV12-3 or TRBV12-4, with 7 bases aligning to TRBD1. The CDR3 runs 13 residues. The ends lost 10 bases at V and 6 bases at J; junction bases unmatched: 10.

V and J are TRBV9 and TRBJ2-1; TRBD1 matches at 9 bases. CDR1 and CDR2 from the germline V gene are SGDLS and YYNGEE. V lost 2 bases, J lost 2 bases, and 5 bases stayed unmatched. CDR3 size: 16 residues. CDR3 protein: CASSVRGQGTYNEQFF. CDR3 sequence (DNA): TGTGCCAGCAGCGTGAGGGGACAGGGAACCTACAATGAGCAGTTCTTC.

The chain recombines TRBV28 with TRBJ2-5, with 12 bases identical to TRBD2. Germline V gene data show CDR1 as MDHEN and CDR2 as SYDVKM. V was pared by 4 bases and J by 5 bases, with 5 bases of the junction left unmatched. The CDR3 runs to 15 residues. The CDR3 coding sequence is TGTGCCAGCAGTTCGAGACTAGCGGGAGTTGAGACCCAGTACTTC. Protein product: CASSSRLAGVETQYF.

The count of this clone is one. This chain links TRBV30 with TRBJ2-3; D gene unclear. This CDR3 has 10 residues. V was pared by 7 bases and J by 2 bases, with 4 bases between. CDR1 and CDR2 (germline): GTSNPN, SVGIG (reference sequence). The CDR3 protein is CALDTDTQYF. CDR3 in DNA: TGTGCCTTAGACACAGATACGCAGTATTTT.

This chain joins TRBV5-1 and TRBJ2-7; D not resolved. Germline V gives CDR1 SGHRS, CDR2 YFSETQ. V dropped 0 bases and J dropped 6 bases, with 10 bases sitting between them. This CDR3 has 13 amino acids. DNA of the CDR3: TGCGCCAGCAGCTTGGCCCTCGGTCGCGAGCAGTACTTC. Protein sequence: CASSLALGREQYF.

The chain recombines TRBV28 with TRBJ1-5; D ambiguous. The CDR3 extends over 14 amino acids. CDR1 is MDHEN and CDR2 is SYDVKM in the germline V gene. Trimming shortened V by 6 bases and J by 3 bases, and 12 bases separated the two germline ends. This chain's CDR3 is CASSQDFLNQPQHF. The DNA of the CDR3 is TGTGCCAGCAGCCAGGACTTCCTCAATCAGCCCCAGCATTTT.

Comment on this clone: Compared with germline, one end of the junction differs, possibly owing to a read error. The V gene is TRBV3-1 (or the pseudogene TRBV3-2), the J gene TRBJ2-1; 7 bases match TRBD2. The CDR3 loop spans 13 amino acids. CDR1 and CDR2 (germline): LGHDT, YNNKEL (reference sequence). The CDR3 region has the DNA TGTGCCAGCAGCGGACGGATCGCGGGGGAGCCGTTCTTC. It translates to CASSGRIAGEPFF.

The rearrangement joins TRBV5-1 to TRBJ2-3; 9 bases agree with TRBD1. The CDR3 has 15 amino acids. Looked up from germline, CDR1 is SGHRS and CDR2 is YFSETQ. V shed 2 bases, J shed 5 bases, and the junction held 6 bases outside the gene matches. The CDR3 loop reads CASSLGTGFIDTQYF. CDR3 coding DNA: TGCGCCAGCAGCTTAGGGACAGGGTTTATAGATACGCAGTATTTT.

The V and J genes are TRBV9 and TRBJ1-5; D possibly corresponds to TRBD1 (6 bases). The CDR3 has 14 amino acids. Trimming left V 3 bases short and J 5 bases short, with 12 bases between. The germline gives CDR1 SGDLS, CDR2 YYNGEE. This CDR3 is CASSARGVDQPQHF. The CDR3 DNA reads TGTGCCAGCAGCGCTAGGGGGGTTGATCAGCCCCAGCATTTT.

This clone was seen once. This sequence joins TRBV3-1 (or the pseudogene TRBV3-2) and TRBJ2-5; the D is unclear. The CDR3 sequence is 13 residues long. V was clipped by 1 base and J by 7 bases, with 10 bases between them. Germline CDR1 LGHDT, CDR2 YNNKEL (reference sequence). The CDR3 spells CASSQVALGTQYF. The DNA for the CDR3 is TGTGCCAGCAGCCAAGTCGCGTTGGGGACCCAGTACTTC.

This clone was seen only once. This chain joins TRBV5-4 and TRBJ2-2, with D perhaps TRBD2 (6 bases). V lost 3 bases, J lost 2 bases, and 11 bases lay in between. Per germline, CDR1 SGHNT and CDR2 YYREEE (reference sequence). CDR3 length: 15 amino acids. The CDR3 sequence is CASSSLRDNTGELFF. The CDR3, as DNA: TGTGCCAGCAGCTCCCTGCGGGATAACACCGGGGAGCTGTTTTTT.

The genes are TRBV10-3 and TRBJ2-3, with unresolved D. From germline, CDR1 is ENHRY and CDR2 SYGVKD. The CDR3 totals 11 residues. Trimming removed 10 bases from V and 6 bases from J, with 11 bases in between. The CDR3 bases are TGTGCCAGTGGACCTCCCGATACGCAGTATTTT. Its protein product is CASGPPDTQYF.

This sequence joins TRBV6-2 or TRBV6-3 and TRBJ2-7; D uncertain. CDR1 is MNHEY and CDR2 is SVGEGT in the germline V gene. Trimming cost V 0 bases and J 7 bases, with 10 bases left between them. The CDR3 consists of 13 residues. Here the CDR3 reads CASSYSSQLEQYF. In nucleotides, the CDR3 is TGTGCCAGCAGTTACTCGAGCCAGCTGGAGCAGTACTTC.

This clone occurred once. CDR3 in DNA: TGTGCCAGCAGCTTAGCCAGCCAGCAAGCTTTCTTT. Protein product: CASSLASQQAFF. This sequence joins TRBV7-2 and TRBJ1-1; D not certain. CDR3 length: 12 amino acids. V was shortened by 0 bases and J by 9 bases, with 8 bases between the two germline ends. CDR1 is SGHTA, CDR2 FQGNSA, per germline.

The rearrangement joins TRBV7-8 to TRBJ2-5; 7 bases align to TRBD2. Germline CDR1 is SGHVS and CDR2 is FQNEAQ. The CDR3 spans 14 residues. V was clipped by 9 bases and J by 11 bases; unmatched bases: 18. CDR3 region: CASAPATSANSQYF. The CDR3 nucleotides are TGTGCCAGTGCCCCTGCCACTAGCGCCAATTCTCAGTACTTC. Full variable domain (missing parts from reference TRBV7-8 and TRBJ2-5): GAGVSQSPRYKVAKRGQDVALRCDPISGHVSLFWYQQALGQGPEFLTYFQNEAQLDKSGLPSDRFFAERPEGSVSTLKIQRTQQEDSAVYLCASAPATSANSQYFGPGTRLLVL.

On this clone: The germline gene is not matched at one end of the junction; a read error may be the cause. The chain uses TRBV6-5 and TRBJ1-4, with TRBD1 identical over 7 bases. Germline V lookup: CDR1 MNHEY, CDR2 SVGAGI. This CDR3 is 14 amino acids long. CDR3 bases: TGTGCCAGCAGTTACGAGGGGGCTAACGAAAAACTGTTTTTT. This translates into CASSYEGANEKLFF.

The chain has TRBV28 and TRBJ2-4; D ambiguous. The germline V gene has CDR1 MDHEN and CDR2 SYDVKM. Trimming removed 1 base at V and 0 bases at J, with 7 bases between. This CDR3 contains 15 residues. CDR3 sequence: CASSLLGLAKNIQYF. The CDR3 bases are TGTGCCAGCAGTTTATTAGGGCTAGCCAAAAACATTCAGTACTTC.

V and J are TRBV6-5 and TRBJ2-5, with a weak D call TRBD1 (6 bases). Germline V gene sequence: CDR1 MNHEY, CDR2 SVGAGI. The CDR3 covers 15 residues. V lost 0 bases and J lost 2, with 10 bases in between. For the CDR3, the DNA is TGTGCCAGCAGTTACTCGACAGGCTTGCAAGAGACCCAGTACTTC. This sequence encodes CASSYSTGLQETQYF.

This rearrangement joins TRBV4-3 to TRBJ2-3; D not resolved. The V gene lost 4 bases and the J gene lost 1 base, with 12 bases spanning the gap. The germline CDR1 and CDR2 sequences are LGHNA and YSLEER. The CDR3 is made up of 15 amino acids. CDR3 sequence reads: CASSPIKTGTDTQYF. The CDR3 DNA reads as TGCGCCAGCAGCCCGATAAAGACTGGCACAGATACGCAGTATTTT.

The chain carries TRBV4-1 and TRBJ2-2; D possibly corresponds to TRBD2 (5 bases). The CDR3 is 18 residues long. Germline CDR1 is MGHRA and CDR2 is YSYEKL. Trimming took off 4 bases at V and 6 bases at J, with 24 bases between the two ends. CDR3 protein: CASSPSPGSVTGAGELFF. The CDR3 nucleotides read TGCGCCAGCAGCCCATCGCCAGGAAGCGTCACCGGGGCCGGGGAGCTGTTTTTT.

CDR3 nucleotides: TGTGCCAGCAGCCAAAGAAGCGGTCAAGAGACCCAGTACTTC. Translated, it gives CASSQRSGQETQYF. The J gene is TRBJ2-5, the V gene TRBV7-2; a weak D match, TRBD2 (5 bases). Germline CDR1 and CDR2: SGHTA and FQGNSA. This CDR3 contains 14 residues. V gave up 5 bases and J gave up 2 bases, with 12 bases separating them.